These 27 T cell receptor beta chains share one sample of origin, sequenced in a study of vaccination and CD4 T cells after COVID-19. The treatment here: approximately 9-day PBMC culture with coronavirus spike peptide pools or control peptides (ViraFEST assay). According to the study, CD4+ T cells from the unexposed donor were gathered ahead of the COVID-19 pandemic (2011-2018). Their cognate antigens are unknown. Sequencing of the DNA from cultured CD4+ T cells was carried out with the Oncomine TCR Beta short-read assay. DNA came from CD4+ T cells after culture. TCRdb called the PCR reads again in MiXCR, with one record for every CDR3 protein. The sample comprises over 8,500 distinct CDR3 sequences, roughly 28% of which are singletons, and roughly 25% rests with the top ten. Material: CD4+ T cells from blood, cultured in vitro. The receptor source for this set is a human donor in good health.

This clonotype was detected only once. The CDR3 coding sequence is TGTGCCAGCAAGTTGGCGGGCAGCGAGAACACTGAAGCTTTCTTT. This translates into CASKLAGSENTEAFF. The genes are TRBV6-1 and TRBJ1-1; unclear D gene. Trimming took 7 bases from V and 1 from J, leaving 16 bases between them. CDR1 and CDR2 (germline): MNHNS, SASEGT. The CDR3 has 15 residues.

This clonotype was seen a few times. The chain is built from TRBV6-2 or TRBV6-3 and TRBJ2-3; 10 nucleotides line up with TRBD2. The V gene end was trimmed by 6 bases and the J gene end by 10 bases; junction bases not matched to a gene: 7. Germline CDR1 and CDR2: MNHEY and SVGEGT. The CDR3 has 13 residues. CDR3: CASSPSGSRAQYF. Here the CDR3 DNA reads TGTGCCAGCAGCCCTAGCGGGAGCCGAGCGCAGTATTTT.

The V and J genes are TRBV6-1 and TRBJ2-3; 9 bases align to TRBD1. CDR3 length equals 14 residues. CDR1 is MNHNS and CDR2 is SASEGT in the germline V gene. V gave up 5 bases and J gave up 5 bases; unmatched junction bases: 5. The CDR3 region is CASSTGGSGDTQYF. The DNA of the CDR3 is TGTGCCAGCAGTACAGGGGGCTCTGGAGATACGCAGTATTTT.

In nucleotides, the CDR3 is TGTGCCACGAAAGAGGTTGGAACGGGAGATACGCAGTATTTT. Translation gives CATKEVGTGDTQYF. This sequence joins TRBV2 and TRBJ2-3; D unclear. Deletions cut 10 bases from V and 5 bases from J, with 19 bases between. CDR1 is SNHLY, CDR2 FYNNEI, per germline. The CDR3 length is 14 residues.

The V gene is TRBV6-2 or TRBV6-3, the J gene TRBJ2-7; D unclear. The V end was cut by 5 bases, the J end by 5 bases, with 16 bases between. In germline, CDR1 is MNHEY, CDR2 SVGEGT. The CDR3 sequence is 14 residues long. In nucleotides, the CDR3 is TGTGCCAGCAGTACCATGGGATTTCGGAACGAGCAGTACTTC. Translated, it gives CASSTMGFRNEQYF.

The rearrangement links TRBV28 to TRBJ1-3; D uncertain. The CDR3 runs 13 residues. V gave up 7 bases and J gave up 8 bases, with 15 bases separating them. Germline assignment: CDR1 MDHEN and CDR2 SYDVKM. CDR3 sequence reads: CASTGPARDTIYF. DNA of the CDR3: TGTGCCAGCACAGGCCCCGCTAGAGACACCATATATTTT.

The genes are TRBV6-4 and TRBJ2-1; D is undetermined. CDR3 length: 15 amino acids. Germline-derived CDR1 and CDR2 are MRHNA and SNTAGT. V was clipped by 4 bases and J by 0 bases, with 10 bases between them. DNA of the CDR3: TGTGCCAGCAGTGTGGGGTTGAGCTCCTACAATGAGCAGTTCTTC. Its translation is CASSVGLSSYNEQFF.

This CDR3 reads CASSDREVGGYTF. DNA of the CDR3: TGTGCCAGCAGCGACAGGGAGGTGGGTGGCTACACCTTC. J is TRBJ1-2 and V is TRBV7-9, with TRBD1 matching over 7 bases. The J segment lost 7 bases and the V segment lost 5 bases, leaving 7 bases of the junction unmatched. The V gene's germline CDR1 is SEHNR and CDR2 FQNEAQ (reference sequence). The length of the CDR3 is 13 residues.

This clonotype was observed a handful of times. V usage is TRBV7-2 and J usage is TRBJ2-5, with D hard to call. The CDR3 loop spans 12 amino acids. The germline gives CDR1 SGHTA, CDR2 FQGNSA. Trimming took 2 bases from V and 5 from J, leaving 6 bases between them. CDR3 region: CASSLLPETQYF. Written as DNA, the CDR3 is TGTGCCAGCAGCTTACTCCCGGAGACCCAGTACTTC.

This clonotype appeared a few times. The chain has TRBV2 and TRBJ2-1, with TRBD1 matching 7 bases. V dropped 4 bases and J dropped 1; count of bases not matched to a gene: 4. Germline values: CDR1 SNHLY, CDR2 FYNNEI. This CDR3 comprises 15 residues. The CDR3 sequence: CASSVARGSYNEQFF. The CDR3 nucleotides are TGTGCCAGCAGTGTCGCCAGGGGGTCCTACAATGAGCAGTTCTTC. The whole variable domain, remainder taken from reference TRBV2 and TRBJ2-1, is EPEVTQTPSHQVTQMGQEVILRCVPISNHLYFYWYRQILGQKVEFLVSFYNNEISEKSEIFDDQFSVERPDGSNFTLKIRSTKLEDSAMYFCASSVARGSYNEQFFGPGTRLTVL.

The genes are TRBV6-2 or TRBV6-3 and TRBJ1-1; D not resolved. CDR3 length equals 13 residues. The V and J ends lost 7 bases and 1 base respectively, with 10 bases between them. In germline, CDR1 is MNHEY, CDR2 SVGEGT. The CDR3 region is CASTRAANTEAFF. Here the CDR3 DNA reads TGTGCCAGCACTCGAGCGGCGAACACTGAAGCTTTCTTT.

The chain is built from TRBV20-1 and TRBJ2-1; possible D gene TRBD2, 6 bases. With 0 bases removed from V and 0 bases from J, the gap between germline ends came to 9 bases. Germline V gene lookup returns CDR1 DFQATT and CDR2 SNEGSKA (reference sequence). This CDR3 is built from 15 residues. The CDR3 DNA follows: TGCAGTGCTAGAGATTGGCGGGGCTCCTACAATGAGCAGTTCTTC. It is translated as CSARDWRGSYNEQFF.

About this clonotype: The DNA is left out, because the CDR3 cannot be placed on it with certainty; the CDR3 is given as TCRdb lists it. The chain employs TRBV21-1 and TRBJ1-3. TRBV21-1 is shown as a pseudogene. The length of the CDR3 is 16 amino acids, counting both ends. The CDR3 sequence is CASSKVGQGSGNTIYF.

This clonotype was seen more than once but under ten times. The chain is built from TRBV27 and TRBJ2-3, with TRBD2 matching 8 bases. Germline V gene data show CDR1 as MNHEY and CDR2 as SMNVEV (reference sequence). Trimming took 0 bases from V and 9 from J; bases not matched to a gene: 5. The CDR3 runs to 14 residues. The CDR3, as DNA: TGTGCCAGCAGTTTATCCACGGGACTAGTAACGCAGTATTTT. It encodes CASSLSTGLVTQYF.

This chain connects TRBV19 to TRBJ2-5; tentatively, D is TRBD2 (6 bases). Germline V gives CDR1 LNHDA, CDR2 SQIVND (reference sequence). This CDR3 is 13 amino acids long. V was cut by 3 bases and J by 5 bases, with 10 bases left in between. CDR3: CASSMGLRETQYF. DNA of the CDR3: TGTGCCAGTAGTATGGGACTGAGGGAGACCCAGTACTTC.

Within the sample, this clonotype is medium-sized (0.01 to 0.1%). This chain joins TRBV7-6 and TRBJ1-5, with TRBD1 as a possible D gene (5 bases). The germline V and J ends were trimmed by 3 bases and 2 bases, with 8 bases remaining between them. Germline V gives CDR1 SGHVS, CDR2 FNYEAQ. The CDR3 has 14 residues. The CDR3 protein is CASSLGDRNQPQHF. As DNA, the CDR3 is TGTGCCAGCAGCTTGGGGGATCGCAATCAGCCCCAGCATTTT.

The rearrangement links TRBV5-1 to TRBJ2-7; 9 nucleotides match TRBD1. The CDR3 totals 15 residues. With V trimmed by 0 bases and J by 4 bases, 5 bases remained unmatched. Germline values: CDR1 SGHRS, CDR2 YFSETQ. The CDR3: CASSLGGQGTYEQYF. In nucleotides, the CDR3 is TGCGCCAGCAGCTTGGGGGGACAGGGAACATACGAGCAGTACTTC.

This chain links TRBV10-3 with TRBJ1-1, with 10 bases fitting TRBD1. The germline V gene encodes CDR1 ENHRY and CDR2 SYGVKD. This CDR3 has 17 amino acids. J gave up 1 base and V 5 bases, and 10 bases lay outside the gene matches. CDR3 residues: CAISMTGGAVPNTEAFF. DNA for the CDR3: TGTGCCATCAGTATGACAGGGGGCGCGGTTCCGAACACTGAAGCTTTCTTT.

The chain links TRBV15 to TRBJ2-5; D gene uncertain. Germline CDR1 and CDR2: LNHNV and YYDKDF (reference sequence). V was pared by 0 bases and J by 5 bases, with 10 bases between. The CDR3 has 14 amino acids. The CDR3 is CATSRDPIAETQYF. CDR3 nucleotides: TGTGCCACCAGCAGAGACCCCATCGCCGAGACCCAGTACTTC.

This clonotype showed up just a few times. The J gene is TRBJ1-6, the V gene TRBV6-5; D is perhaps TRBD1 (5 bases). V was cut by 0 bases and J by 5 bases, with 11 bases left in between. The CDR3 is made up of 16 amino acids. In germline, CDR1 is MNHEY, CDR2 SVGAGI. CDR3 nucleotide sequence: TGTGCCAGCAGTTACTCTGGGCAGGGAGATAATTCACCCCTCCACTTT. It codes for CASSYSGQGDNSPLHF.

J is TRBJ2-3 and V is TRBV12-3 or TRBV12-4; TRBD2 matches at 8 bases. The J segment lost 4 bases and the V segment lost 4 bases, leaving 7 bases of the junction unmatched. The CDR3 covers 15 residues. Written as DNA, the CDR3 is TGTGCCAGCAGTTCCAGCGGGAGTCCCGCAGATACGCAGTATTTT. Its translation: CASSSSGSPADTQYF.

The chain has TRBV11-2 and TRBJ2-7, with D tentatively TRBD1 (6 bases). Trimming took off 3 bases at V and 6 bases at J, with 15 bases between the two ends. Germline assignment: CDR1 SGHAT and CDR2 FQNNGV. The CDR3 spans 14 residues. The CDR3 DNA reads TGTGCCAGCAGCTTTAACAGGGTAAGCGGCGAGCAGTACTTC. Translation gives CASSFNRVSGEQYF. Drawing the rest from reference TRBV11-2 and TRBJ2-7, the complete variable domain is EAGVAQSPRYKIIEKRQSVAFWCNPISGHATLYWYQQILGQGPKLLIQFQNNGVVDDSQLPKDRFSAERLKGVDSTLKIQPAKLEDSAVYLCASSFNRVSGEQYFGPGTRLTVT.

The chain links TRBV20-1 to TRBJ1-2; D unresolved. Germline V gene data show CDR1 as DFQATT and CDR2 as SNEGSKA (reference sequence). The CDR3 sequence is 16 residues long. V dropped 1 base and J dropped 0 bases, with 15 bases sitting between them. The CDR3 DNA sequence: TGCAGTGCTAGAGCCGGGTTTCCCTTTTCTAACTATGGCTACACCTTC. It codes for CSARAGFPFSNYGYTF.

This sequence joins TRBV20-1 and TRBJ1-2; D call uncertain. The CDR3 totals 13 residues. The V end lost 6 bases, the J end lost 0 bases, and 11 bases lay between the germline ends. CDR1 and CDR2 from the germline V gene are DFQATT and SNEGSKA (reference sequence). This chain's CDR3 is CSADGLANYGYTF. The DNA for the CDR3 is TGCAGTGCCGACGGCCTAGCTAACTATGGCTACACCTTC.

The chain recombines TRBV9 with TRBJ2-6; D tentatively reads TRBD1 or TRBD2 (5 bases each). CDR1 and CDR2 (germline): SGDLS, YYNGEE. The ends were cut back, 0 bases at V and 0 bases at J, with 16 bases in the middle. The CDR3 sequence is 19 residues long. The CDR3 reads CASSVAWDPSHSGANVLTF. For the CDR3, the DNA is TGTGCCAGCAGCGTAGCTTGGGACCCATCACACTCTGGGGCCAACGTCCTGACTTTC.

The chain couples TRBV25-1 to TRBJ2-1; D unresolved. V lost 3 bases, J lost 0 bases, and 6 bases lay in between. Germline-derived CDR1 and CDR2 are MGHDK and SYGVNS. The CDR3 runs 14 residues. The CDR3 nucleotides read TGTGCCAGCAGTGAGGCAAGCTCCTACAATGAGCAGTTCTTC. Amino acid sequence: CASSEASSYNEQFF.

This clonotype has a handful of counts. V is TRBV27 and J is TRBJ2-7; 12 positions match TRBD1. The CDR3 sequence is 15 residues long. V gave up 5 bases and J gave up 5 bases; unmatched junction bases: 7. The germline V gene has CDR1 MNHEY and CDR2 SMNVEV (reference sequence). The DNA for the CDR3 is TGTGCCAGCAGTGGGTTCGGGACAGGGGGCGACGAGCAGTACTTC. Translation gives CASSGFGTGGDEQYF.